Each of the 19 T cell receptor beta chains below was sequenced from the same sample in a study of blood T cells in healthy people across ages. The use of a sample-barcoded 5' primer and a J-beta primer mix characterized a second PCR of about 6 to 11 cycles. A single record per CDR3 protein comes from TCRdb applying MiXCR to the 5' RACE reads. This sample has approximately 2,000,000 distinct CDR3 sequences; about two fifths occur once, and the top ten carry approximately 22%. Sequencing input: blood. The receptors here all came from a human donor in good health.

The rearrangement joins TRBV5-1 to TRBJ1-4; 9 nucleotides align to TRBD1. The CDR3 consists of 16 residues. Germline V gene sequence: CDR1 SGHRS, CDR2 YFSETQ. With V trimmed by 4 bases and J by 1 base, 5 bases remained unmatched. This chain's CDR3 is CASSPTGGQTNEKLFF. The CDR3 coding sequence is TGCGCCAGCAGCCCGACAGGGGGACAAACTAATGAAAAACTGTTTTTT.

This clonotype was seen a handful of times. The chain links TRBV29-1 to TRBJ2-1; D may correspond to TRBD1 or TRBD2 (5 bases each). The CDR3 contains 12 residues. V lost 7 bases and J 8 bases, leaving 15 bases between the germline ends. Germline V gene sequence: CDR1 SQVTM, CDR2 ANQGSEA. The DNA of the CDR3 is TGCAGCGCCCCAACGGGACCTCATGAGCAGTTCTTC. It translates to CSAPTGPHEQFF.

The genes are TRBV7-8 and TRBJ2-7, with 8 bases fitting TRBD2. V shed 0 bases and J 4 bases; nucleotides not matched to a gene: 8. The germline V gene encodes CDR1 SGHVS and CDR2 FQNEAQ. The CDR3 runs 16 residues. CDR3 protein: CASSLAEAGGRYEQYF. CDR3 sequence (DNA): TGTGCCAGCAGCTTAGCGGAGGCGGGGGGCCGTTACGAGCAGTACTTC.

This clonotype was seen once. The rearrangement uses TRBV12-3 or TRBV12-4 and TRBJ1-5, with D unresolved. The CDR3 sequence is 15 residues long. V was cut by 6 bases and J by 0 bases, with 12 bases left in between. CDR3 in DNA: TGTGCCAGCAGAGGAGGGCTTAATAGCAATCAGCCCCAGCATTTT. Translated: CASRGGLNSNQPQHF.

The chain recombines TRBV12-3 or TRBV12-4 with TRBJ2-7; TRBD1 aligns across 7 bases. The J call may be faulty, since TRBJ2-5 better matches the DNA end. The CDR3 consists of 13 residues. CDR3 DNA: TGTGCCAGCAATGAGACAGGGCTGGAGACCCAGTACTTC. Encoded protein: CASNETGLETQYF.

The rearrangement joins TRBV5-6 to TRBJ2-2, with 10 bases fitting TRBD2. Trimming removed 5 bases from V and 9 bases from J; junction bases left unmatched: 10. The CDR3 is made up of 15 amino acids. Germline-derived CDR1 and CDR2 are SGHDT and YYEEEE. CDR3 nucleotides: TGTGCCAGCAGTCTCAGCGGGGGGGCACCAAGGGAGCTGTTTTTT. It translates to CASSLSGGAPRELFF. The variable domain in full, with the rest retrieved from reference TRBV5-6 and TRBJ2-2, is DAGVTQSPTHLIKTRGQQVTLRCSPKSGHDTVSWYQQALGQGPQFIFQYYEEEERQRGNFPDRFSGHQFPNYSSELNVNALLLGDSALYLCASSLSGGAPRELFFGEGSRLTVL.

The CDR3 here is CASSSSWDRGFF. The CDR3 nucleotides are TGTGCCAGCAGCTCCTCCTGGGACAGGGGGTTCTTC. The chain links TRBV7-2 to TRBJ2-1, with 10 nucleotides matching TRBD1. V gave up 4 bases and J gave up 15 bases; unmatched junction bases: 6. The CDR3 runs 12 residues. Germline CDR1 SGHTA, CDR2 FQGNSA.

This chain joins TRBV9 and TRBJ1-3; no reliable D call. The CDR3 is 16 residues long. Germline CDR1 SGDLS, CDR2 YYNGEE. V was shortened by 2 bases and J by 0 bases, with 12 bases between the two germline ends. The CDR3 spells CASSVEQWSSGNTIYF. The CDR3 nucleotides read TGTGCCAGCAGCGTGGAACAATGGAGCTCTGGAAACACCATATATTTT.

This clonotype was recorded a few times. Sequence at one end of the junction differs from germline and may be a read error. The genes are TRBV6-5 and TRBJ2-2; tentatively, D is TRBD1 or TRBD2 (5 bases each). CDR1 and CDR2 from the germline V gene are MNHEY and SVGAGI. The CDR3 runs 14 residues. CDR3 loop: CASSLQGSHGEPFF. The CDR3 DNA reads TGTGCCAGCAGTTTGCAGGGTTCACACGGGGAGCCGTTTTTT.

This clonotype was counted between two and nine times. The V gene is TRBV7-9, the J gene TRBJ2-1, with TRBD1 matching 10 bases. The CDR3 runs to 14 residues. The trim removed 11 bases at V and 6 bases at J, leaving 10 bases unmatched. Germline V gives CDR1 SEHNR, CDR2 FQNEAQ (reference sequence). CDR3 bases: TGTGCCGGATATGCCGGGACAGGGGTCAATGAGCAGTTCTTC. This encodes CAGYAGTGVNEQFF.

The rearrangement joins TRBV12-3 or TRBV12-4 to TRBJ1-1; no reliable D call. V was trimmed by 6 bases and J by 3 bases, leaving 8 bases between them. The CDR3 length is 12 residues. The CDR3 here is CASSRKYTEAFF. CDR3 DNA: TGTGCCAGCAGCCGGAAGTACACTGAAGCTTTCTTT.

The chain combines TRBV20-1 with TRBJ2-7; D is perhaps TRBD2 (5 bases). The germline gives CDR1 DFQATT, CDR2 SNEGSKA (reference sequence). The CDR3 extends over 14 amino acids. V was trimmed by 2 bases and J by 3 bases, leaving 14 bases between them. CDR3 coding DNA: TGCAGTGCTAGAAAGCCGGAGGTCTACTACGAGCAGTACTTC. It is translated as CSARKPEVYYEQYF.

This clonotype was seen once. The chain joins TRBV4-3 to TRBJ2-3; possibly TRBD1 or TRBD2 for D (5 bases each). Per germline, CDR1 LGHNA and CDR2 YSLEER. The CDR3 contains 14 residues. The V end was cut by 6 bases, the J end by 2 bases, with 12 bases between. The CDR3 coding sequence is TGCGCCAGCAGGGGACGGTGGGACACAGATACGCAGTATTTT. Encoded protein: CASRGRWDTDTQYF.

The CDR3 region is CASGYRATNTEAFF. The CDR3 coding sequence is TGTGCCAGCGGCTATCGGGCCACGAACACTGAAGCTTTCTTT. V gene TRBV7-2 combines with J gene TRBJ1-1; D uncertain. CDR1 and CDR2 from the germline V gene are SGHTA and FQGNSA. This CDR3 contains 14 residues. V was cut by 8 bases and J by 1 base, with 14 bases left in between.

The chain recombines TRBV6-6 with TRBJ2-7; D gene uncertain. V was clipped by 2 bases and J by 2 bases, with 13 bases between them. The CDR3 extends over 15 amino acids. Germline V CDR1 and CDR2: MNHNY, SVGAGI (reference sequence). The CDR3 DNA reads as TGTGCCAGCAGTTACCAGTCTAGTTGGGCCTACGAGCAGTACTTC. It specifies CASSYQSSWAYEQYF.

The chain has TRBV29-1 and TRBJ2-1, with D possibly matching TRBD1 (7 bases). With the DNA end fitting TRBJ2-7 better, the J assignment may be wrong. CDR3 size: 13 residues. Per the germline V gene, CDR1 is SQVTM and CDR2 is ANQGSEA. CDR3 in amino acids: CSVDRDSYNEQYF. The DNA of the CDR3 is TGCAGCGTCGACAGGGACTCCTACAATGAGCAGTACTTC.

The genes are TRBV15 and TRBJ2-1; D gene ambiguous. The germline V gene has CDR1 LNHNV and CDR2 YYDKDF (reference sequence). Trimming pared 0 bases from V and 3 bases from J, leaving 9 bases between. The CDR3 contains 15 residues. CDR3 nucleotides: TGTGCCACCAGCAGAGATCATGGCTTCTACAATGAGCAGTTCTTC. Its protein is CATSRDHGFYNEQFF.

This clonotype was counted a few times. V and J are TRBV20-1 and TRBJ1-5; 8 nucleotides match TRBD1. This CDR3 comprises 17 residues. Germline V gene sequence: CDR1 DFQATT, CDR2 SNEGSKA (reference sequence). Losses at the gene ends were 5 bases for V and 6 bases for J; bases not matched to a gene: 18. The CDR3 coding sequence is TGCAGTGCTCAGAAACGCGCAGGGGGCGCGGTATCTCAGCCCCAGCATTTT. Its translation is CSAQKRAGGAVSQPQHF.

This chain uses TRBV5-6 with TRBJ2-5, with D uncertain. The CDR3 consists of 15 residues. V was pared by 3 bases and J by 7 bases, with 19 bases between. Germline lookup yields CDR1 SGHDT and CDR2 YYEEEE. CDR3 bases: TGTGCCAGCAGCTCGGTGTACTCGGGCTCAAGGACCCAGTACTTC. Translating it yields CASSSVYSGSRTQYF.